These 4 T cell receptor beta chains came from one sample sequenced in a study of blood T cell repertoires in COVID-19. Here immunoSEQ multiplex PCR was the method, and the copy in TCRdb shows in-frame clones only, minus some. The table lists about 210,000 clones, around 83% of them singletons, with less than 3% in the top ten. Specimen: peripheral blood. These receptors all come from a man aged 50-59 years with active or convalescent COVID-19.

This clone was found once. The chain combines TRBV7-2 with TRBJ2-5; TRBD2 is a possible D gene (5 bases). Germline V gene sequence: CDR1 SGHTA, CDR2 FQGNSA. V lost 1 base and J 5 bases, leaving 5 bases between the germline ends. The CDR3 loop spans 12 amino acids. This chain's CDR3 is CASSLERETQYF. DNA of the CDR3: TGTGCCAGCAGCTTAGAGCGGGAGACCCAGTACTTC.

In its sample, this clone was seen a few times. The V and J genes are TRBV5-8 and TRBJ2-1; possible D gene TRBD2, 5 bases. Germline CDR1 SGHTS, CDR2 YDEGEE. The CDR3 runs to 16 residues. V lost 4 bases, J lost 10 bases, and 24 bases lay in between. The CDR3 here is CASSPIPPKLGNEQFF. In DNA form, the CDR3 reads TGTGCCAGCAGCCCGATTCCGCCCAAACTAGGAAACGAGCAGTTCTTC.

The chain links TRBV7-9 to TRBJ2-1, with D hard to call. The length of the CDR3 is 15 residues. CDR1 is SEHNR and CDR2 is FQNEAQ in the germline V gene (reference sequence). The V end was cut by 6 bases, the J end by 0 bases, with 12 bases between. In nucleotides, the CDR3 is TGTGCCAGCAGTCCCGCTATTCGCTCCTACAATGAGCAGTTCTTC. Protein product: CASSPAIRSYNEQFF.

The rearrangement joins TRBV2 to TRBJ1-1; no clear D. The ends were cut back, 6 bases at V and 0 bases at J, with 8 bases in the middle. CDR1 is SNHLY and CDR2 is FYNNEI in the germline V gene. This CDR3 has 13 residues. The CDR3 DNA reads as TGTGCCAGCAGGGCGACACTGAACACTGAAGCTTTCTTT. This encodes CASRATLNTEAFF. The entire variable domain, with the rest obtained from reference TRBV2 and TRBJ1-1, is as follows: EPEVTQTPSHQVTQMGQEVILRCVPISNHLYFYWYRQILGQKVEFLVSFYNNEISEKSEIFDDQFSVERPDGSNFTLKIRSTKLEDSAMYFCASRATLNTEAFFGQGTRLTVV.